Below are 31 T cell receptor beta chains sequenced from a single sample in a study of regulatory T cells in long-lasting Graves disease. Both iRepertoire HTBI primers and Arm-PCR of CDR3 regions were used to build the TCR beta libraries. In TCRdb, the multiplex PCR reads were re-called with MiXCR into one record per CDR3 protein. The table shows around 400,000 distinct CDR3 sequences, with 14% to 15% occurring only once. Noted time point: newly diagnosed GD, antithyroid drugs for less than 3 months. From PBMCs, RNA was extracted and then used to make the TCR library. This same sample was also part of a study on T cells in Graves' hyperthyroidism and ophthalmopathy.

This specimen consisted of peripheral blood mononuclear cells (PBMCs), obtained at new diagnosis, from a patient treated with antithyroid drugs. These receptors were obtained from a woman between 40 and 55 years old with Graves disease.

On this clonotype: A much larger clone lies one base from this, so it may be a read error. The chain links TRBV27 to TRBJ2-6; D unresolved. CDR1 is MNHEY and CDR2 is SMNVEV in the germline V gene (reference sequence). The CDR3 is made up of 15 amino acids. The chain's CDR3 is CASSHEVSRANVLTF. CDR3 nucleotide sequence: TGTGCCAGCAGCCACGAAGTCTCTAGGGCCAACGTCCTGACTTTC.

This clonotype was counted at least ten times. The chain carries TRBV10-3 and TRBJ1-4, with a tentative D call TRBD1 (5 bases). This CDR3 is built from 14 residues. The germline CDR1 and CDR2 sequences are ENHRY and SYGVKD. V lost 1 base and J 3 bases, leaving 6 bases between the germline ends. The chain's CDR3 is CAISEWGSNEKLFF. The CDR3 DNA follows: TGTGCCATCAGTGAGTGGGGGTCTAATGAAAAACTGTTTTTT.

This clonotype was detected a few times. The V call is TRBV6-5, the J call TRBJ2-7; D is perhaps TRBD1 (5 bases). Trimming stripped 2 bases from V and 0 bases from J, with 17 bases between. Germline values: CDR1 MNHEY, CDR2 SVGAGI. The CDR3 length is 17 residues. CDR3 nucleotide sequence: TGTGCCAGCAGTTACGGGGCACCGGCCCGGCTCTCCTACGAGCAGTACTTC. This codes for CASSYGAPARLSYEQYF.

This clonotype has ten or more counts. The V call is TRBV24-1, the J call TRBJ1-5; D may be TRBD1 (5 bases). V dropped 4 bases and J dropped 1 base, with 7 bases sitting between them. CDR1 is KGHDR, CDR2 SFDVKD, per germline. The CDR3 spans 14 residues. CDR3 residues: CATSEWDSNQPQHF. In DNA form, the CDR3 reads TGTGCCACCAGTGAGTGGGACAGCAATCAGCCCCAGCATTTT.

This clonotype was seen a handful of times. The CDR3, as DNA: TGCAGCGTTGGACAGGGTTGGGGACTAGCCGTCGACGAGCAGTACTTC. Its translation: CSVGQGWGLAVDEQYF. The chain is built from TRBV29-1 and TRBJ2-7, with 9 bases fitting TRBD2. From germline, CDR1 is SQVTM and CDR2 ANQGSEA. This CDR3 is built from 16 residues. The V gene end was trimmed by 4 bases and the J gene end by 5 bases; junction bases not matched to a gene: 15.

This clonotype was detected many times. The chain is built from TRBV28 and TRBJ2-7, with D perhaps assigned TRBD1 or TRBD2 (5 bases each). Germline loops: CDR1 MDHEN, CDR2 SYDVKM. This CDR3 comprises 14 residues. V was clipped by 6 bases and J by 6 bases, with 18 bases between them. CDR3 residues: CASSSNRDPFEQYF. CDR3 sequence (DNA): TGTGCCAGCAGCTCCAACCGGGACCCCTTCGAGCAGTACTTC.

This clonotype was observed a few times. The chain couples TRBV5-6 to TRBJ2-2; 8 bases are a match to TRBD2. Germline V gene sequence: CDR1 SGHDT, CDR2 YYEEEE. The CDR3 runs 16 residues. The ends lost 4 bases at V and 4 bases at J; junction bases unmatched: 9. The CDR3 reads CASSPAGGGPTGELFF. For the CDR3, the DNA is TGTGCCAGCAGCCCGGCCGGGGGGGGACCCACCGGGGAGCTGTTTTTT.

This clonotype appeared a single time. The rearrangement uses TRBV5-1 and TRBJ1-2; tentative D call: TRBD1 (5 bases). Germline loops: CDR1 SGHRS, CDR2 YFSETQ. V lost 3 bases and J 4 bases, leaving 19 bases between the germline ends. This CDR3 is 16 amino acids long. CDR3 amino acids: CASSWGVSQGGYGYTF. The CDR3 DNA reads as TGCGCCAGCAGCTGGGGCGTCTCCCAGGGTGGCTATGGCTACACCTTC.

This clonotype was seen ten or more times. The rearrangement links TRBV30 to TRBJ1-2; 10 bases align to TRBD1. The trim removed 3 bases at V and 8 bases at J, leaving 6 bases unmatched. From germline, CDR1 is GTSNPN and CDR2 SVGIG (reference sequence). The CDR3 loop spans 13 amino acids. For the CDR3, the DNA is TGTGCCTGGAGGCGACAGGGGGCCAGGGGCTACACCTTC. Encoded protein: CAWRRQGARGYTF.

This clonotype was seen at least ten times. The J gene is TRBJ2-1, the V gene TRBV12-3 or TRBV12-4; 11 bases are a match to TRBD2. The ends lost 6 bases at V and 0 bases at J; junction bases unmatched: 10. This CDR3 comprises 18 residues. DNA of the CDR3: TGTGCCAGCAGCCCCGGGTTTAGCGGGAGGGGCTCCTACAATGAGCAGTTCTTC. Protein sequence: CASSPGFSGRGSYNEQFF.

This clonotype was seen at least ten times. This sequence joins TRBV11-2 and TRBJ2-2; D perhaps matches TRBD2 (6 bases). Germline CDR1 SGHAT, CDR2 FQNNGV. The V gene lost 2 bases and the J gene lost 1 base, with 11 bases spanning the gap. CDR3 length: 16 amino acids. As DNA, the CDR3 is TGTGCCAGCAGCTTACGACCGGGAGAGAACACCGGGGAGCTGTTTTTT. Translating it yields CASSLRPGENTGELFF.

This clonotype appeared a few times. The chain combines TRBV30 with TRBJ1-6; 8 nucleotides agree with TRBD1. The CDR3 contains 15 residues. With 0 bases clipped from V and 8 bases from J, the junction kept 6 bases outside the gene matches. CDR1 and CDR2 from the germline V gene are GTSNPN and SVGIG (reference sequence). CDR3 region: CAWSVLDRGYSPLHF. The CDR3 nucleotides read TGTGCCTGGAGTGTACTCGACAGGGGCTATTCACCCCTCCACTTT.

This clonotype was found many times. The chain couples TRBV24-1 to TRBJ2-3, with TRBD2 as a possible D gene (6 bases). V was cut by 3 bases and J by 6 bases, with 21 bases left in between. CDR3 length: 17 amino acids. Germline V gene data show CDR1 as KGHDR and CDR2 as SFDVKD. The CDR3 nucleotides read TGTGCCACCAGTGATAAAACCCGGGACTCCTTGCAGGATACGCAGTATTTT. It yields the protein CATSDKTRDSLQDTQYF.

This clonotype was seen a few times. The gene calls are TRBV12-3 or TRBV12-4 and TRBJ2-7, with 9 positions matching TRBD1. The CDR3 runs 13 residues. V dropped 5 bases and J dropped 5; count of bases not matched to a gene: 4. The CDR3 DNA reads as TGTGCCAGCAGTCGGACAGGGGTAGACGAGCAGTACTTC. Its translation: CASSRTGVDEQYF.

This clonotype was seen many times. The chain combines TRBV6-1 with TRBJ2-5; tentatively, D is TRBD1 or TRBD2 (5 bases each). Germline V CDR1 and CDR2: MNHNS, SASEGT. The CDR3 runs 16 residues. Deletions cut 3 bases from V and 1 base from J, with 15 bases between. The CDR3 bases are TGTGCCAGCAGTGAGTTCGACGGGACCCTCCAAGAGACCCAGTACTTC. It specifies CASSEFDGTLQETQYF.

This clonotype was seen ten or more times. Compared with germline, one end of the junction differs, possibly owing to a read error. V is TRBV20-1 and J is TRBJ1-3, with TRBD1 as a possible D gene (6 bases). CDR3 length: 11 residues. Germline V gene sequence: CDR1 DFQATT, CDR2 SNEGSKA (reference sequence). This CDR3 is CSAREGSDSAF. CDR3 DNA sequence: TGCAGTGCTAGAGAAGGTTCGGACAGCGCTTTT.

The chain combines TRBV28 with TRBJ1-6, with 7 nucleotides matching TRBD1. This CDR3 has 15 residues. From germline, CDR1 is MDHEN and CDR2 SYDVKM. The junction had 8 bases not matched to a gene; V was cut back by 5 bases and J by 7 bases. CDR3 DNA sequence: TGTGCCAGCAGTCCCCAGACAGGGCTGAATTCACCCCTCCACTTT. It encodes CASSPQTGLNSPLHF.

This clonotype has a count of ten or more. This chain joins TRBV12-3 or TRBV12-4 and TRBJ1-2, with D perhaps TRBD1 (6 bases). The CDR3 contains 14 residues. V was trimmed by 6 bases and J by 4 bases, leaving 15 bases between them. The CDR3 region is CASSTTGKGYGYTF. The DNA of the CDR3 is TGTGCCAGCAGCACTACAGGGAAGGGCTATGGCTACACCTTC.

This clonotype was seen only a few times. This chain links TRBV6-2 or TRBV6-3 with TRBJ1-3; D remains unclear. Germline loops: CDR1 MNHEY, CDR2 SVGEGT. Trimming stripped 2 bases from V and 0 bases from J, with 14 bases between. The CDR3 is made up of 17 amino acids. Here the CDR3 reads CASSYPPGRSSGNTIYF. The CDR3 DNA follows: TGTGCCAGCAGTTACCCGCCCGGGAGAAGCTCTGGAAACACCATATATTTT.

This clonotype was recorded many times. The CDR3: CASSRDREEQYF. CDR3 coding DNA: TGTGCCAGCAGTCGGGATAGAGAGGAGCAGTACTTC. V and J are TRBV6-1 and TRBJ2-7; tentatively, D is TRBD2 (5 bases). This CDR3 has 12 amino acids. Germline V gene lookup returns CDR1 MNHNS and CDR2 SASEGT. The V end was cut by 5 bases, the J end by 7 bases, with 12 bases between.

This clonotype was detected ten times or more. The chain uses TRBV3-1 and TRBJ2-7, with 10 bases matching TRBD2. Trimming removed 4 bases from V and 2 bases from J; junction bases left unmatched: 5. The CDR3 runs 15 residues. Germline CDR1 and CDR2: LGHDT and YNNKEL (reference sequence). The CDR3, as DNA: TGTGCCAGCAGCCCCAAGCGGGAGGGCCCCTACGAGCAGTACTTC. This codes for CASSPKREGPYEQYF.

This clonotype was counted many times. The chain is built from TRBV7-9 and TRBJ2-7; 8 nucleotides match TRBD2. This CDR3 has 16 residues. Germline CDR1 is SEHNR and CDR2 is FQNEAQ (reference sequence). Germline trimming cut 5 bases from V and 1 base from J; bases unmatched to any gene: 10. The CDR3, as DNA: TGTGCCAGCAGCCACGGACTAGCCGGGAATTCCTACGAGCAGTACTTC. Its translation: CASSHGLAGNSYEQYF.

This clonotype was found a few times. V and J are TRBV4-1 and TRBJ1-2; D call uncertain. V lost 2 bases to trimming and J lost 0 bases, with 16 bases between them. The CDR3 is made up of 17 amino acids. Germline CDR1 and CDR2: MGHRA and YSYEKL. CDR3 sequence reads: CASSQSRPTLTNYGYTF. As DNA, the CDR3 is TGCGCCAGCAGCCAAAGTCGCCCCACTTTGACTAACTATGGCTACACCTTC.

This chain links TRBV4-3 with TRBJ2-7; D remains unclear. Trimming took off 0 bases at V and 2 bases at J, with 5 bases between the two ends. There are 13 residues in the CDR3. CDR1 is LGHNA and CDR2 is YSLEER in the germline V gene. CDR3 in amino acids: CASSQDETYEQYF. Written as DNA, the CDR3 is TGCGCCAGCAGCCAAGATGAGACCTACGAGCAGTACTTC.

V is TRBV11-2 and J is TRBJ1-1, with D perhaps TRBD1 (6 bases). The length of the CDR3 is 14 residues. The germline CDR1 and CDR2 sequences are SGHAT and FQNNGV. The V and J ends lost 6 bases and 5 bases respectively, with 16 bases between them. The CDR3 DNA reads as TGTGCCAGCAGATTGTATCAGGGGCGGACTGAAGCTTTCTTT. Amino acid sequence: CASRLYQGRTEAFF.

Ten or more counts support this clonotype. The chain links TRBV12-3 or TRBV12-4 to TRBJ1-1; a weak D match, TRBD1 (5 bases). This CDR3 comprises 14 residues. V lost 5 bases and J 3 bases, leaving 13 bases between the germline ends. The CDR3 here is CASSRSDSHTEAFF. The DNA of the CDR3 is TGTGCCAGCAGTCGATCCGACAGCCACACTGAAGCTTTCTTT.

This clonotype was detected ten times or more. CDR3 residues: CAKSRRVTSGTGEQYF. The DNA of the CDR3 is TGTGCCAAATCACGGAGGGTGACTAGCGGGACGGGAGAGCAGTACTTC. The chain has TRBV2 and TRBJ2-7, with 11 nucleotides matching TRBD2. Unmatched junction bases numbered 18, after V lost 10 bases and J lost 7 bases. Germline values: CDR1 SNHLY, CDR2 FYNNEI. This CDR3 has 16 amino acids. Together with reference TRBV2 and TRBJ2-7, the CDR3 gives the full variable domain: EPEVTQTPSHQVTQMGQEVILRCVPISNHLYFYWYRQILGQKVEFLVSFYNNEISEKSEIFDDQFSVERPDGSNFTLKIRSTKLEDSAMYFCAKSRRVTSGTGEQYFGPGTRLTVT.

This clonotype was found many times. The chain links TRBV2 to TRBJ1-2; D unclear. Germline CDR1 is SNHLY and CDR2 is FYNNEI. The CDR3 is 12 amino acids. V was clipped by 4 bases and J by 0 bases, with 3 bases between them. CDR3 loop: CASSVANYGYTF. In DNA, the CDR3 is TGTGCCAGCAGTGTAGCTAACTATGGCTACACCTTC.

This chain joins TRBV7-4 and TRBJ2-2; weak D call: TRBD2 (5 bases). V was clipped by 0 bases and J by 0 bases, with 8 bases between them. Germline assignment: CDR1 SGHVT and CDR2 SQSDAQ. CDR3 length: 16 amino acids. CDR3 amino acids: CASSLAGVANTGELFF. As DNA, the CDR3 is TGTGCCAGCAGCTTAGCGGGAGTGGCGAACACCGGGGAGCTGTTTTTT.

This clonotype was observed many times. The V call is TRBV5-6, the J call TRBJ2-7; no firm D call. The V gene lost 4 bases and the J gene lost 7 bases, with 24 bases spanning the gap. The CDR3 is 16 residues long. Germline V gene data show CDR1 as SGHDT and CDR2 as YYEEEE. The CDR3 nucleotides read TGTGCCAGCAGCACCTCACAAAGCAGGTCCCTACATGAGCAGTACTTC. Amino acids: CASSTSQSRSLHEQYF.

This clonotype occurred many times. V gene TRBV12-3 or TRBV12-4 combines with J gene TRBJ2-1, with D possibly TRBD2 on 6 matching bases. Deletions cut 2 bases from V and 2 bases from J, with 10 bases between. CDR3 size: 15 residues. As DNA, the CDR3 is TGTGCCAGCAGTTTATTCGGGACTCCCTACAATGAGCAGTTCTTC. This codes for CASSLFGTPYNEQFF.